The entry below describes one T cell receptor beta chain. This record belongs to a study of blood T cell repertoires in COVID-19. The repertoire was sequenced with immunoSEQ multiplex PCR; TCRdb's copy has only in-frame clones and lacks some. The profile shows some 150,000 clones, 80% to 85% of them singletons. CDR3 size: 15 residues. Germline V gives CDR1 LGHNA, CDR2 YNFKEQ. Trimming left V 0 bases short and J 6 bases short, with 15 bases between. The sequenced material came from peripheral blood. This sequence joins TRBV4-2 and TRBJ2-7, with D uncertain. This sequence originates from a human donor with acute or convalescent COVID-19. The donor label of this sample is uncertain. For the CDR3, the DNA is TGTGCCAGCAGCCAAGAGGCTAGGTCCCTGAGCGAGCAGTACTTC. It specifies CASSQEARSLSEQYF.